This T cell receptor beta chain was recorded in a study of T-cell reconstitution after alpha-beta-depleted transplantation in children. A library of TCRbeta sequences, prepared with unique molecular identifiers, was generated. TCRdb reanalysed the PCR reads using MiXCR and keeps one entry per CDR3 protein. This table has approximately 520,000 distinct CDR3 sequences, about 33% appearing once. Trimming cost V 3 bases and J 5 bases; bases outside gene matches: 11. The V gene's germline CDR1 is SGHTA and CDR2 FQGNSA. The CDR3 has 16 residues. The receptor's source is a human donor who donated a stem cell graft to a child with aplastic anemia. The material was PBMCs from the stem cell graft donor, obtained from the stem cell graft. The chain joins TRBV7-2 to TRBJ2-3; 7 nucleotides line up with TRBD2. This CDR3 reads CASSFRGAGVRDTQYF. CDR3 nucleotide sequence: TGTGCCAGCAGCTTTAGAGGCGCGGGAGTAAGAGATACGCAGTATTTT.